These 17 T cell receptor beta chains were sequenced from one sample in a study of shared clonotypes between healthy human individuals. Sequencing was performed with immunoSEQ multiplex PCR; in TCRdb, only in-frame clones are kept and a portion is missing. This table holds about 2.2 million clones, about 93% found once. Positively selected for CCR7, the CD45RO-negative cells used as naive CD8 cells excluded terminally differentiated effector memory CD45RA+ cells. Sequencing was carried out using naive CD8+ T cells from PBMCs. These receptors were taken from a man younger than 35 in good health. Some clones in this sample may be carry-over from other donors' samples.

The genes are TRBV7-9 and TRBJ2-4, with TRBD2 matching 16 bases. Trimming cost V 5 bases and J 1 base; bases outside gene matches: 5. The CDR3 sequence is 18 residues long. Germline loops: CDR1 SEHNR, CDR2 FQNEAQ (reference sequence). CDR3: CASSPGLAGGRAKNIQYF. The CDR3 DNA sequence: TGTGCCAGCAGCCCGGGACTAGCGGGAGGGCGCGCCAAAAACATTCAGTACTTC.

The CDR3 nucleotides are TGCGCCAGCAGCCAAGGAGGGTATGCCGAGACCCAGTACTTC. It encodes CASSQGGYAETQYF. The chain links TRBV4-1 to TRBJ2-5, with D perhaps matching TRBD2 (5 bases). This CDR3 is 14 amino acids long. Germline CDR1 reads MGHRA; CDR2 reads YSYEKL. V was shortened by 1 base and J by 5 bases, with 11 bases between the two germline ends.

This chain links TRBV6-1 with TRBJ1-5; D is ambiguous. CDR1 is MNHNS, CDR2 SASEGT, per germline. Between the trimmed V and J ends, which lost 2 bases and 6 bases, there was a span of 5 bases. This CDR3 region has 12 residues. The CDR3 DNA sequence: TGTGCCAGCAGTGAATGGAGTCAGCCCCAGCATTTT. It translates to CASSEWSQPQHF.

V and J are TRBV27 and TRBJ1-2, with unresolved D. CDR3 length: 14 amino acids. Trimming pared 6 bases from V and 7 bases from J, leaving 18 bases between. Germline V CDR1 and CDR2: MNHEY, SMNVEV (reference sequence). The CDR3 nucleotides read TGTGCCAGCAGCGAGATACCCCTACCCCTTGGCTACACCTTC. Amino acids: CASSEIPLPLGYTF.

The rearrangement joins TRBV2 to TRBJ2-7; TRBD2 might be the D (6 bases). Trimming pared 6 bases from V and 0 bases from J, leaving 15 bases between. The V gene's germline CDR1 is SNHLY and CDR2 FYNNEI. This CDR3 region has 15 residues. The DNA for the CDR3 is TGTGCCAGCAGCCCCACTAGCTTTAGCTCCTACGAGCAGTACTTC. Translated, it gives CASSPTSFSSYEQYF.

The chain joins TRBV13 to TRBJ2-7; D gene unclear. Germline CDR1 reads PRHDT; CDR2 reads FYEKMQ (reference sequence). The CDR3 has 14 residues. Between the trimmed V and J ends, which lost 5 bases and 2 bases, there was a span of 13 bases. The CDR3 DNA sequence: TGTGCCAGCAGCCCGGCCCGACGAGCCTACGAGCAGTACTTC. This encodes CASSPARRAYEQYF.

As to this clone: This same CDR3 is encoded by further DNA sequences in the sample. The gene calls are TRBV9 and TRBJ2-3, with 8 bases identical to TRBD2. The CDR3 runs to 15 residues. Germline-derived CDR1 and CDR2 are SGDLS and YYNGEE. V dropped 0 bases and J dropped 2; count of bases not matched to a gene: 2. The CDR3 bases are TGTGCCAGCAGCGTAGGAGCGGGGGACACAGATACGCAGTATTTT. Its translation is CASSVGAGDTDTQYF.

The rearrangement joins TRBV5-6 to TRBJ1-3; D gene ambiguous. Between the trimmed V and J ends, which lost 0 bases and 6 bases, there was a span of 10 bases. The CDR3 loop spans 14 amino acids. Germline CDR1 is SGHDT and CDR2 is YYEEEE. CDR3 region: CASSLVNSPNTIYF. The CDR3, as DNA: TGTGCCAGCAGCTTGGTCAACAGTCCAAACACCATATATTTT.

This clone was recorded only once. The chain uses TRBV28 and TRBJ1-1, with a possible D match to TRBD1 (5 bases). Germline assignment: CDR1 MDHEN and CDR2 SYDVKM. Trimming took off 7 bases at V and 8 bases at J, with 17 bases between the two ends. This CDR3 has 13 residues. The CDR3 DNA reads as TGTGCCAGCACCACGCCCAGGGACGAGGAAGCTTTCTTT. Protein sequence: CASTTPRDEEAFF.

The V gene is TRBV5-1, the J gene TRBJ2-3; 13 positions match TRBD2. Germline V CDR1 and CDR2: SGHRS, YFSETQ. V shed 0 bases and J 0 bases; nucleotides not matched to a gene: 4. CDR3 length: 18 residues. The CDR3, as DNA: TGCGCCAGCAGCTTGGCCGGACTAGCGGGAGTTAGCACAGATACGCAGTATTTT. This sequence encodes CASSLAGLAGVSTDTQYF. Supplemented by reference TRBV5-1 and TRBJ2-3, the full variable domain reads KAGVTQTPRYLIKTRGQQVTLSCSPISGHRSVSWYQQTPGQGLQFLFEYFSETQRNKGNFPGRFSGRQFSNSRSEMNVSTLELGDSALYLCASSLAGLAGVSTDTQYFGPGTRLTVL.

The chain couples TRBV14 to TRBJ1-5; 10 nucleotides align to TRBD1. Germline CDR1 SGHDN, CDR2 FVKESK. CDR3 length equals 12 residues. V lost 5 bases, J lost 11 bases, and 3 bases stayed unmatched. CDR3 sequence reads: CASSSGQGAQHF. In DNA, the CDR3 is TGTGCCAGCAGCTCCGGACAGGGGGCCCAGCATTTT.

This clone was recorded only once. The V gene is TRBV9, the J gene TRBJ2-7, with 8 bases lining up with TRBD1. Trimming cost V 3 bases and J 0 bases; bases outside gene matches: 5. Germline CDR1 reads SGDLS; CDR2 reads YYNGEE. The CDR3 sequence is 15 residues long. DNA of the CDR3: TGTGCCAGCAGCGGACAGGGGCTGCCCTCCTACGAGCAGTACTTC. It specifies CASSGQGLPSYEQYF.

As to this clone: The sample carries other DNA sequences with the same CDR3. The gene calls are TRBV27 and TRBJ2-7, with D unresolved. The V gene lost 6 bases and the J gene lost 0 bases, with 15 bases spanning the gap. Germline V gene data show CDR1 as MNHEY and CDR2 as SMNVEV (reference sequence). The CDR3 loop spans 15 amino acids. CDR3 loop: CASSLDAESSYEQYF. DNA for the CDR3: TGTGCCAGCAGCCTTGACGCGGAGAGCTCCTACGAGCAGTACTTC.

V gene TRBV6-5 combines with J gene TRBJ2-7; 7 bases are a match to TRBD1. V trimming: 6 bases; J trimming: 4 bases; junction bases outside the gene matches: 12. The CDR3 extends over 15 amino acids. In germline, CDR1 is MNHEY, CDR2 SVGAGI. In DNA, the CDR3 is TGTGCCAGCAGCCCAACCGACAGGGAGCTTTACGAGCAGTACTTC. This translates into CASSPTDRELYEQYF.

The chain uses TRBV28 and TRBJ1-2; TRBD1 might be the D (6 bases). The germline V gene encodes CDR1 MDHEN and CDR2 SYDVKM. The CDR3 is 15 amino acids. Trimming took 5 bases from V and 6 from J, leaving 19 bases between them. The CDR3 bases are TGTGCCAGCAGTCACGACAGGTTCCATTCGGATGGCTACACCTTC. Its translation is CASSHDRFHSDGYTF.

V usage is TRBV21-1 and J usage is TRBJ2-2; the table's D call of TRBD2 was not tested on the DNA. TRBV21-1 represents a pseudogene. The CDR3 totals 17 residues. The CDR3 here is CASSKAWIAEGTGELFF. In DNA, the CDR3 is TGTGCCAGCAGCAAAGCGTGGATTGCGGAGGGAACCGGGGAGCTGTTTTTT.

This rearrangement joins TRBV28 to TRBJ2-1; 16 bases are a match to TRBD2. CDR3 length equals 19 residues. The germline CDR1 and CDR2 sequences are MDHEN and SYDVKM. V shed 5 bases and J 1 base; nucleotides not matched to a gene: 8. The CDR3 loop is CASSITGTSGRDSYNEQFF. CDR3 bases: TGTGCCAGCAGTATAACCGGGACTAGCGGGAGGGATTCCTACAATGAGCAGTTCTTC.